Listed below are T cell receptor beta chains from one sample, sequenced in a study of T cells after yellow fever vaccination. TCRdb re-analysed the 5' RACE reads in MiXCR, keeping a single row per CDR3 protein. The table has about 630,000 distinct CDR3 sequences, about 12% seen once. The sequencing here drew on PBMCs, taken on the day of the yellow fever booster vaccination. These receptors originate from a man younger than 40 who received the YFV17D yellow fever vaccine. The CDR3 runs from the conserved cysteine through the conserved F or W. The order of the fields is clone size, J gene, D gene, V gene, CDR3 DNA, CDR3 protein. The D gene is left open where the match is weak. Size values are once, few and many counts, or a class for expanded clones, and some rows have none.

>few|TRBJ2-5|TRBD2|TRBV11-2
TGTGCCAGCAGCTTAGCCCTGGGGGGGGAGACCCAGTACTTC
CASSLALGGETQYF
>few|TRBJ2-6|NA|TRBV7-3
TGTGCCAGCAGCGAAGGTCGGGGAGGGGCCAACGTCCTGACTTTC
CASSEGRGGANVLTF
>few|TRBJ1-1|NA|TRBV25-1
TGTGCCAGCAGTGAACTTCTCGGGACGGAAGAAGCTTTCTTT
CASSELLGTEEAFF
>NA|TRBJ2-7|TRBD2|TRBV27
TGTGCCAGCAAAAGGATGACTAGCGGGACCACCTACGAGCAGTACTTC
CASKRMTSGTTYEQYF
>NA|TRBJ2-1|TRBD1|TRBV4-3
TGCGCCAGCAGCCAAGGAGCCGGGACAGGGAGGGGTGATGAGCAGTTCTTC
CASSQGAGTGRGDEQFF
>few|TRBJ1-2|NA|TRBV6-2/TRBV6-3
TGTGCCAGCAGTTCTACAGGGATTTCTGGCTACACCTTC
CASSSTGISGYTF
>NA|TRBJ1-4|NA|TRBV7-9
TGTGCCAGCGGAGGGCAGGAAAAACTGTTTTTT
CASGGQEKLFF
>NA|TRBJ2-5|NA|TRBV20-1
TGCAGTGCTAGAGATCTGGGGAGCGGGGAGACCCAGTACTTC
CSARDLGSGETQYF
>many|TRBJ2-2|NA|TRBV6-5
TGTGCCAGCACCTTGACCGGGGAGCTGTTTTTT
CASTLTGELFF
>many|TRBJ2-4|TRBD2|TRBV7-2
TGTGCCAGCAGCTTAGTGGCGGGCGGGAGTTCCAAAAACATTCAGTACTTC
CASSLVAGGSSKNIQYF
>NA|TRBJ2-7|NA|TRBV19
TGTGCCAGTAGTATAGATTTGGGCTACGAGCAGTACTTC
CASSIDLGYEQYF
>NA|TRBJ2-1|NA|TRBV12-3/TRBV12-4
TGTGCCACCTCCACGTGGGTTGAGCAGTTCTTC
CATSTWVEQFF
>few|TRBJ2-3|TRBD1|TRBV10-3
TGTGCCATCAGTGGGGAGACAGGGGATTATACGCAGTATTTT
CAISGETGDYTQYF
>few|TRBJ2-7|NA|TRBV20-1
TGCAGTGCTAGGGTAGTTAGCGGCTACGAGCAGTACTTC
CSARVVSGYEQYF
>NA|TRBJ2-7|NA|TRBV5-6
TGTGCCAGCAGCTTGATGGCGTTCCTCCACGAGCAGTACTTC
CASSLMAFLHEQYF
>NA|TRBJ2-1|NA|TRBV5-1
TGCGCCAGCAGCTTGGCCCAAATGGGGCGGGAGCAGTTCTTC
CASSLAQMGREQFF
>NA|TRBJ2-1|NA|TRBV5-1
TGCGCCAGCAGCGATCATGGTGAGCAGTTCTTC
CASSDHGEQFF
>NA|TRBJ1-1|TRBD1|TRBV4-2
TGTGCCAGCAGCCAAGATAGTTACAGGGGGCTGGTGAACACTGAAGCTTTCTTT
CASSQDSYRGLVNTEAFF
>NA|TRBJ2-2|NA|TRBV11-2
TGTGCCAGCAGGAGCTACGGGTTAGGGATCGAGTTCACCGGGGAGCTGTTTTTT
CASRSYGLGIEFTGELFF
>few|TRBJ1-1|NA|TRBV7-9
TGTGCCAGCAGCCCCGGGGGGGTTAAGAGCACTGAAGCTTTCTTT
CASSPGGVKSTEAFF
>few|TRBJ2-3|TRBD2|TRBV18
TGTGCCAGCTCACCCTCACTAGCGGATACGCAGTATTTT
CASSPSLADTQYF
>NA|TRBJ2-1|NA|TRBV12-3/TRBV12-4
TGTGCCAGCAGTTTGATTGGTTGGGGTCACAGCTCCTACAATGAGCAGTTCTTC
CASSLIGWGHSSYNEQFF
>NA|TRBJ2-2|NA|TRBV20-1
TGCTGTGCTAGTCCCAGGGTTGAGGGGAACACCGGGGAGCTGTTTTTT
CCASPRVEGNTGELFF
>NA|TRBJ1-1|NA|TRBV7-9
TGTGCCAGCAGCTTAGTCGGCAGGGGAGGCACTGAAGCTTTCTTT
CASSLVGRGGTEAFF
>few|TRBJ2-1|NA|TRBV24-1
TGTGCCACCAGTGACAACTCGCGCGTGGGGGGCAATGAGCAGTTCTTC
CATSDNSRVGGNEQFF
>NA|TRBJ1-1|NA|TRBV29-1
TGCAGCGTTGGGTCGGGAGAGACCCCTGAAGCTTTCTTT
CSVGSGETPEAFF
>NA|TRBJ2-7|NA|TRBV6-1
TGTGCCAGCAGCCGACCCGGGGCCTCCAACCACGAGCAGTACTTC
CASSRPGASNHEQYF
>few|TRBJ1-1|NA|TRBV5-1
TGCGCCAGCAGGGATGCTATGAACACTGAAGCTTTCTTT
CASRDAMNTEAFF
>few|TRBJ2-1|TRBD1|TRBV27
TGTGCCAGCTCATCCGGGACAGGGAGGCAAAATGAGCAGTTCTTC
CASSSGTGRQNEQFF
>few|TRBJ1-1|NA|TRBV20-1
TGCAGTGCTAGATCGGTACCCAACGCTGAAGCTTTCTTT
CSARSVPNAEAFF
>NA|TRBJ2-1|TRBD2|TRBV5-1
TGCGCCAGCAGCCCCGCCGGGACTAGCGAAAACAATGAGCAGTTCTTC
CASSPAGTSENNEQFF
>few|TRBJ1-2|NA|TRBV6-5
TGTGCCAGCAGTTACTCGGGGGGCGGCGGCTACACCTTC
CASSYSGGGGYTF
>few|TRBJ2-3|NA|TRBV10-3
TGTGCCATCCGGGAGCCCGGAGATACGCAGTATTTT
CAIREPGDTQYF
>few|TRBJ2-5|NA|TRBV7-2
TGTGCCAGCAGCCCAAAACGGGCCGGGGTAGGGGAGACCCAGTACTTC
CASSPKRAGVGETQYF
>NA|TRBJ2-3|TRBD2|TRBV7-8
TGTGCCAGCAGCACCTGGACTAGCGGGATCACAGATACGCAGTATTTT
CASSTWTSGITDTQYF
>NA|TRBJ2-1|TRBD2|TRBV24-1
TGTGCCACCAGTGACGGACTAGCGGGTCAGTACAATGAGCAGTTCTTC
CATSDGLAGQYNEQFF
>few|TRBJ2-4|TRBD2|TRBV6-2/TRBV6-3
TGTGCCAGCTGGCGGGAGGCCGTGACCAAAAACATTCAGTACTTC
CASWREAVTKNIQYF
>few|TRBJ2-6|TRBD1|TRBV20-1
TGCAGTGCGTCCGGGACAGGAAACCCTGGGGCCAACGTCCTGACTTTC
CSASGTGNPGANVLTF
>few|TRBJ2-3|TRBD2|TRBV29-1
TGCAGCGTTGAAGATGGACTAGCGGGAGGGGTGGATACGCAGTATTTT
CSVEDGLAGGVDTQYF
>few|TRBJ1-5|NA|TRBV6-2/TRBV6-3
TGTGCCAGCAGTTACTCGAGGGGACGAGATCAGCCCCAGCATTTT
CASSYSRGRDQPQHF
>NA|TRBJ1-6|NA|TRBV6-1
TGTGCCAGCAGCCTATCGGGAACTAATTCACCCCTCCACTTT
CASSLSGTNSPLHF
>few|TRBJ2-3|TRBD2|TRBV6-1
TGTGCCAGCAGGCCTACTAGCGGGAGCACAGATACGCAGTATTTT
CASRPTSGSTDTQYF
>NA|TRBJ2-1|TRBD2|TRBV20-1
TGCAGTGCCGTAGCGGGAGTGTTCTACAATGAGCAGTTCTTC
CSAVAGVFYNEQFF
>few|TRBJ2-5|TRBD2|TRBV11-2
TGTGCCAGCGGCCTAGCGGGAGTTGGGGAGACCCAGTACTTC
CASGLAGVGETQYF
>few|TRBJ2-1|NA|TRBV20-1
TGCAGTGCCCCTGCCATCGGGGCGGAAAACTCCTACAATGAGCAGTTCTTC
CSAPAIGAENSYNEQFF
>few|TRBJ2-7|NA|TRBV10-3
TGTGCCATCAGTGGAGGGGGACTTATCCGCCCCTACGAGCAGTACTTC
CAISGGGLIRPYEQYF
>NA|TRBJ2-1|NA|TRBV19
TGTGCCAGTAGTAAAGTATCGTATCCCCCCTATAACAATGAGCAGTTCTTC
CASSKVSYPPYNNEQFF
>NA|TRBJ1-5|NA|TRBV6-5
TGTGCCAGCAGTTACTCCGGACAGAATCAGCCCCAGCATTTT
CASSYSGQNQPQHF